This T cell receptor (beta chain) was sequenced for a study of cytomegalovirus exposure and HLA in healthy donors. Remarks on this clone: Its antigen is still unknown.

Points from the study as a whole: Most of the TCR beta V segments (in an earlier analysis) were productive either about 87% or about 30% of the time.

With 60 Vbeta and 13 Jbeta primers, the PCR was carried out. Measured with immunoSEQ multiplex PCR; TCRdb has only the in-frame clones, and not every one. This table has 150,000 to 200,000 clones, around four fifths appearing once. V was shortened by 7 bases and J by 2 bases, with 14 bases between the two germline ends. Germline-derived CDR1 and CDR2 are MDHEN and SYDVKM. CDR3 size: 14 residues. This clonotype was obtained from a woman aged 40 to 50 in good health and CMV-seronegative. The chain uses TRBV28 and TRBJ1-2; the D gene is possibly TRBD1 (5 bases). Sequenced material: PBMCs. CDR3 DNA: TGTGCCAGCAAATGGGACTCGCGGAACTATGGCTACACCTTC. Translating it yields CASKWDSRNYGYTF.